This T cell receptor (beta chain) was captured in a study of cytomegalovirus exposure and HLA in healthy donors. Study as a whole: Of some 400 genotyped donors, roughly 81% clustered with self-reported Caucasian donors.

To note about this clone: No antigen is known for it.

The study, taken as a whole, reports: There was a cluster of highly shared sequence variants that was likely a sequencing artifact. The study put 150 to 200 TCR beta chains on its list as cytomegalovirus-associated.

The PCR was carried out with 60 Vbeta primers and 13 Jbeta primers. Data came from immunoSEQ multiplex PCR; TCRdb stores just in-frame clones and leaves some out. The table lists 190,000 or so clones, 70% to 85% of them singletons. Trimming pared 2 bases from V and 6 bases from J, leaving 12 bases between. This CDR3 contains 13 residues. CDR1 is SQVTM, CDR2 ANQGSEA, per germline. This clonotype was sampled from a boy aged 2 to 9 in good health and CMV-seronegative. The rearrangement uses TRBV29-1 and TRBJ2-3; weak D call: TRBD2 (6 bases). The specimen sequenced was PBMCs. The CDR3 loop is CSVEQGGGDTQYF. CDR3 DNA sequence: TGCAGCGTTGAACAGGGAGGTGGGGATACGCAGTATTTT.